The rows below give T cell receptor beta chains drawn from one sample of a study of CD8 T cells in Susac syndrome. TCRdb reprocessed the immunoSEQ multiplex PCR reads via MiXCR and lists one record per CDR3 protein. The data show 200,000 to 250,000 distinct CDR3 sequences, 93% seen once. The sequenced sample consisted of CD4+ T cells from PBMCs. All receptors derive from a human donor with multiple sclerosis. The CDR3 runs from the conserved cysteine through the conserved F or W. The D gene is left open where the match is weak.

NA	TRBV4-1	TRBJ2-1	CASSQDRTGRQFF	TGCGCCAGCAGCCAAGATCGGACGGGCCGACAGTTCTTC
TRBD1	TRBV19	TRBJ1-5	CASSTHMGTGGDQPQHF	TGTGCCAGTAGTACACACATGGGGACAGGTGGGGATCAGCCCCAGCATTTT
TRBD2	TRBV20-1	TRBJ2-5	CSASQLAGGPGETQYF	TGCAGTGCTAGTCAGCTAGCGGGAGGCCCAGGGGAGACCCAGTACTTC
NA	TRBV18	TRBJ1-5	CASSPGDSGQHF	TGTGCCAGCTCACCTGGGGACTCCGGGCAGCATTTT
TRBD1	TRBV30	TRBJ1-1	CAWSWDPGQGKEAFF	TGTGCCTGGAGTTGGGATCCCGGACAGGGGAAAGAAGCTTTCTTT
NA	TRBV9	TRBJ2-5	CASSARWGGAPQETQYF	TGTGCCAGCAGCGCCAGGTGGGGGGGGGCCCCCCAAGAGACCCAGTACTTC
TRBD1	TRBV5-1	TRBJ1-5	CASTGQGHQPQHF	TGCGCCAGCACGGGACAGGGACATCAGCCCCAGCATTTT
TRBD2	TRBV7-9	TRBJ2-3	CASSLGTSGGPRDTQYF	TGTGCCAGCAGCCTAGGGACTAGCGGGGGGCCTCGAGATACGCAGTATTTT
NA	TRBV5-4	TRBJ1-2	CASSLVQRANYGYTF	TGTGCCAGCAGCTTGGTACAGAGAGCTAACTATGGCTACACCTTC
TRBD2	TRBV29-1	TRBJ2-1	CSVGAGGHNEQFF	TGCAGCGTTGGGGCGGGAGGGCACAATGAGCAGTTCTTC
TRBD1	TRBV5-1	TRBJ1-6	CASSLTGAHRWGSPLHF	TGCGCCAGCAGCTTGACAGGGGCCCATCGTTGGGGATCACCCCTCCACTTT
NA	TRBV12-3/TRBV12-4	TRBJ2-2	CASIPGTLSGELFF	TGTGCCAGCATTCCCGGGACCCTCAGCGGGGAGCTGTTTTTT
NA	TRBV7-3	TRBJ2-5	CASSLKGGLQETQYF	TGTGCCAGCAGCTTAAAGGGGGGTTTACAAGAGACCCAGTACTTC
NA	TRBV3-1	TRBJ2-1	CASSPTPHEQFF	TGTGCCAGCAGCCCGACCCCCCATGAGCAGTTCTTC
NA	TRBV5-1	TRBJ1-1	CASRLTANTEAFF	TGCGCCAGCAGGTTGACGGCAAACACTGAAGCTTTCTTT
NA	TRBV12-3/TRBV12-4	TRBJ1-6	CASSLGGSPNSPLHF	TGTGCCAGCAGTTTGGGTGGATCACCCAATTCACCCCTCCACTTT
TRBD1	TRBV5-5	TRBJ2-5	CASSPGQGTETQYF	TGTGCCAGCAGCCCTGGACAGGGAACAGAGACCCAGTACTTC